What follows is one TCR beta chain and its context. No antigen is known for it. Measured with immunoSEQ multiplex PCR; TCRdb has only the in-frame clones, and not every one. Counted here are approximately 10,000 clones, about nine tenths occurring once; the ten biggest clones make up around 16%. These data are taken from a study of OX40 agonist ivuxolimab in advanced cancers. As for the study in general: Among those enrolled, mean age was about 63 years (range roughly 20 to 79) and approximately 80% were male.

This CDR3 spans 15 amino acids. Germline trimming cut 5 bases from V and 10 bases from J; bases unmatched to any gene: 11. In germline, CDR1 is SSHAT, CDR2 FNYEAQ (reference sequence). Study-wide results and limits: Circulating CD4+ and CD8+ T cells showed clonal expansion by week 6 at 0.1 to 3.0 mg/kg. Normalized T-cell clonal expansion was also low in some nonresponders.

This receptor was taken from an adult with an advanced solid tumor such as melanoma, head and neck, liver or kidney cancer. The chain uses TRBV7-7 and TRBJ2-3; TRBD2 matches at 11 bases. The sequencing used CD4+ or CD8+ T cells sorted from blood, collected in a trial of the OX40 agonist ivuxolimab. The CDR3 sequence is CASSPKGLAGGAQYF. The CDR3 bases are TGTGCCAGCAGCCCCAAAGGACTAGCGGGTGGCGCGCAGTATTTT.